The subject of this entry is one T cell receptor (beta chain). The authors' processing: As immunoSEQ supplied junction-only sequences (without quality scores), filtering differed. Here immunoSEQ multiplex PCR was the method, and the copy in TCRdb shows in-frame clones only, minus some. The DNA gave D and trimming, while V, J and clone size come from that table. The table records 650,000 to 800,000 clones, approximately 72% of them present only once. These data belong to a study of shared clonotypes between healthy human individuals. Germline-derived CDR1 and CDR2 are SGHRS and YFSETQ. The J segment lost 5 bases and the V segment lost 4 bases, leaving 8 bases of the junction unmatched. This CDR3 contains 16 residues.

The chain has TRBV5-1 and TRBJ2-2; 10 nucleotides match TRBD2. This receptor was taken from a woman aged 25 to 39 in good health. The sequencing input was memory CD4+ T cells sorted from blood. Subset denoted: CD45RA-negative fraction. The CDR3 DNA reads TGCGCCAGCAGCGGATTAGCGGGAGGTGGGACCGGGGAGCTGTTTTTT. This sequence encodes CASSGLAGGGTGELFF.